Sequencing of this TCR beta chain was carried out in a study of early T cells in non-severe SARS-CoV-2 infection (dated by TCRdb to the early 2020s). Concerning the study at large: Bulk RNA from unsorted whole blood was used for TCR sequencing, so alpha and beta chains could not be paired. Broader findings and caveats from the paper: VDJdb matching was skewed toward anti-spike CD8 responses and likely underestimated virus-specific expansions, missing private and CD4 specificities.

The study was a case-control design nested within a healthcare worker cohort in London, UK, with weekly nasopharyngeal swab PCR tests and blood sampling. Healthcare workers were enrolled in the week of the UK lockdown, from 23 to 31 March 2020, and were followed every week for up to about 16 weeks. The germline ends are 14 bases apart after V is trimmed by 5 bases and J by 9 bases. The germline V gene encodes CDR1 LNHDA and CDR2 SQIVND (reference sequence). The CDR3 runs 13 residues from the cysteine to the phenylalanine. Here the CDR3 DNA is all that survives: 39 bases in frame from base 1. To prepare the library, 5' RACE was applied. Sequencing used a NextSeq 500. In the TCR library protocol, unique molecular identifiers were attached to individual cDNA molecules to correct for PCR bias and sequencing error. Sequencing covered both TCR alpha and beta chains, and within each sample the abundances of alpha and beta sequences were tightly co-correlated. Per the authors' processing: Decombinator V4 was used to annotate the V gene, J gene and CDR3 of the TCR sequences. TCRs were defined as expanded if a significant change between any two time points was detected under a Poisson model with p below 0.0001. TCR abundances were normalised to the total number of TCRs sequenced in each sample and reported as counts per million. TRAV1-2 paired with TRAJ12, TRAJ20 or TRAJ33 defined MAIT TCRs, while TRAV10 paired with TRAJ18 defined iNKT TCRs. A search of VDJdb, accessed on 1 November 2021, was run for TCRs annotated to CMV, EBV and SARS-CoV-2, with TCRs annotated for multiple antigens excluded. The public sequencing data were trimmed at Q25 with fastp and processed into clonotypes with MiXCR by TCRdb, which kept only in-frame beta chains. Each entry merges the rows of one CDR3 protein and shows their most common DNA and genes. The V and J calls and clone size come from TCRdb's table, not from the authors' own analysis. A total of tens of thousands of distinct CDR3 sequences appear in this sample, approximately 8% of them only once. The ten largest clonotypes hold 3.5% to 5% of the sample.

At least ten counts were recorded for this clonotype. No cognate antigen has been identified for it. No clone much larger than this one lies a single base away; base qualities are absent. The V and J genes are TRBV19 and TRBJ2-1; the D gene is possibly TRBD1, with 6 bases matching. Specimen: whole blood, collected at baseline. The sequence derives from an adult who was a healthcare worker with PCR-confirmed SARS-CoV-2 infection or an uninfected control (not recorded which). This receptor has the CDR3 CASSPDRLGEQFF. Here is the DNA: TGTGCCAGTAGTCCTGACAGGCTGGGTGAGCAGTTCTTC.